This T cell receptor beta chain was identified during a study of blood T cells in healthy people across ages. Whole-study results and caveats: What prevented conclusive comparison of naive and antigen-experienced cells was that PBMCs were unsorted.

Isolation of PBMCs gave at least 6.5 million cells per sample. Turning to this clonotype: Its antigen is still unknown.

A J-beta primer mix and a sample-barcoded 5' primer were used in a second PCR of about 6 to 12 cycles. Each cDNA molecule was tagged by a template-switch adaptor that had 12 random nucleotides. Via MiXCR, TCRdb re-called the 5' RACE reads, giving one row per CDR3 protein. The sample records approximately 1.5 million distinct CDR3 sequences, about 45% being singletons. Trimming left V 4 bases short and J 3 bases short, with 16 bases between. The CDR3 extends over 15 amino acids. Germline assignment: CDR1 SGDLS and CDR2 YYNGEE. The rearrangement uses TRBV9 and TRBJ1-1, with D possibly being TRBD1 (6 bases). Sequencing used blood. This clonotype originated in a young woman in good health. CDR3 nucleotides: TGTGCCAGCAGCCCTCGAGTACAGGGATACACTGAAGCTTTCTTT. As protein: CASSPRVQGYTEAFF.